This TCR beta chain appears in the sequencing data of a study of T cell responses to AZD1222 COVID-19 vaccine. Produced via immunoSEQ multiplex PCR; TCRdb's table is partial and in-frame only. This sample carries 120,000 or so clones, roughly nine tenths of them seen once, and the ten largest clones take over 1.5%. Sequences were derived from peripheral blood, sampled on day 0 of AZD1222 vaccination. This clonotype was obtained from an adult in good health.

CDR3 in amino acids: CASTPTGYTEAFF. CDR3 sequence (DNA): TGTGCCAGCACTCCGACAGGGTACACTGAAGCTTTCTTT. The chain has TRBV6-5 and TRBJ1-1, with 7 nucleotides matching TRBD1. This CDR3 comprises 13 residues. Germline V gene sequence: CDR1 MNHEY, CDR2 SVGAGI. V lost 7 bases and J lost 3; bases outside the gene matches: 5.